The rows below give T cell receptor beta chains drawn from one sample of a study of blood T cell repertoires in COVID-19. Assay: immunoSEQ multiplex PCR; the TCRdb copy retains only in-frame clones and omits some. The repertoire holds 150,000 to 200,000 clones, with 80% to 90% as singletons. Specimen: peripheral blood. The receptors shown here come from a man in his fifties or sixties with active or convalescent COVID-19. The CDR3 runs from the conserved cysteine through the conserved F or W. Only part of the rows carry a size: once, few, many, or a class if the clone is expanded.

TRBV6-5	few	TRBJ1-2	CASSDRVLYGYTF
TRBV7-7	-	TRBJ2-5	CASSPKRTIQAQETQYF
TRBV18	few	TRBJ2-7	CASSPSGDHEQYF
TRBV4-3	-	TRBJ2-2	CASSQDQGSTGELFF
TRBV7-9	-	TRBJ1-1	CASSPLLTRNTEAFF
TRBV5-4	once	TRBJ2-2	CASSDGQAYTGELFF
TRBV19	-	TRBJ2-2	CASSMGAANTGELFF
TRBV5-1	-	TRBJ2-3	CASSSGHSSTDTQYF
TRBV10-3	-	TRBJ1-1	CAISATGGRTEAFF
TRBV3-1/TRBV3-2	-	TRBJ1-6	CASSQGSGIMGSPLHF
TRBV5-6	-	TRBJ1-4	CASQGGAEKLFF
TRBV12-3/TRBV12-4	-	TRBJ1-6	CASSLTGGSPLHF
TRBV7-9	-	TRBJ1-1	CAGGDRVNTEAFF
TRBV5-1	-	TRBJ1-3	CASSSGFGNTIYF
TRBV5-1	-	TRBJ2-2	CASSPGHWEDTGELFF
TRBV4-1	once	TRBJ1-4	CASSQEGGQGVMLFF
TRBV18	-	TRBJ1-2	CASSDTNYGYTF
TRBV7-3	-	TRBJ1-2	CASSLSGQGYFISRYTF
TRBV28	-	TRBJ2-7	CASRRGTGGKYEQYF
TRBV19	-	TRBJ1-3	CASSGAVYGSSGNTIYF
TRBV10-3	-	TRBJ1-5	CAISESGQGVQPQHF